These 30 T cell receptor beta chains share one sample of origin, sequenced in a study of neoadjuvant nivolumab and ipilimumab in lung cancer. Profiled with immunoSEQ multiplex PCR; TCRdb holds only in-frame clones, not every one. The sample lists around 7,300 clones; approximately 85% were seen once. The specimen was tumor tissue, collected after neoadjuvant nivolumab, alone or with ipilimumab, at or shortly before surgery. The receptors shown here come from an adult with non-small cell lung cancer.

The chain uses TRBV5-4 and TRBJ2-1; 7 bases are a match to TRBD2. Germline V gives CDR1 SGHNT, CDR2 YYREEE (reference sequence). The junction had 7 bases not matched to a gene; V was cut back by 1 base and J by 0 bases. This CDR3 comprises 17 residues. The CDR3 region is CASSLTSIAGSYNEQFF. The CDR3 nucleotides are TGTGCCAGCAGCTTGACCTCAATAGCGGGCTCCTACAATGAGCAGTTCTTC.

The CDR3 region is CASSTGVRTEAFF. The CDR3 DNA reads as TGTGCCAGCAGTACAGGGGTGCGAACTGAAGCTTTCTTT. This chain joins TRBV6-5 and TRBJ1-1; TRBD1 agrees at 7 bases. The CDR3 has 13 residues. The J segment lost 5 bases and the V segment lost 5 bases, leaving 5 bases of the junction unmatched. Germline CDR1 is MNHEY and CDR2 is SVGAGI.

The chain uses TRBV13 and TRBJ2-3; D is unresolved. The CDR3 has 13 amino acids. Germline V gene data show CDR1 as PRHDT and CDR2 as FYEKMQ (reference sequence). V shed 3 bases and J shed 2 bases, with 6 bases lying between them. CDR3 DNA sequence: TGTGCCAGCAGCTTCGGCTTCACAGATACGCAGTATTTT. This translates into CASSFGFTDTQYF. Full variable domain (remainder filled in from reference TRBV13 and TRBJ2-3): AAGVIQSPRHLIKEKRETATLKCYPIPRHDTVYWYQQGPGQDPQFLISFYEKMQSDKGSIPDRFSAQQFSDYHSELNMSSLELGDSALYFCASSFGFTDTQYFGPGTRLTVL.

This sequence joins TRBV5-1 and TRBJ2-7; TRBD1 matches 11 bases. The CDR3 consists of 14 residues. Looked up from germline, CDR1 is SGHRS and CDR2 is YFSETQ. The V and J ends lost 4 bases and 7 bases, in that order; junction bases with no gene match: 7. CDR3 loop: CASSAGQGVSEQYF. CDR3 nucleotides: TGCGCCAGCAGCGCGGGACAGGGGGTGAGTGAGCAGTACTTC.

The chain has TRBV7-6 and TRBJ1-5; D is undetermined. The CDR3 runs to 16 residues. Germline assignment: CDR1 SGHVS and CDR2 FNYEAQ. V lost 1 base and J 1 base, leaving 11 bases between the germline ends. The CDR3 nucleotides read TGTGCCAGCAGCTTAGTCGGGTGCAAAAGCAATCAGCCCCAGCATTTT. It translates to CASSLVGCKSNQPQHF.

The chain recombines TRBV2 with TRBJ2-5; TRBD2 aligns across 15 bases. Germline CDR1 reads SNHLY; CDR2 reads FYNNEI. Unmatched junction bases numbered 4, after V lost 8 bases and J lost 9 bases. The CDR3 is 13 amino acids. CDR3 sequence: CASGTSGGWSQYF. The CDR3 nucleotides are TGTGCCAGCGGGACTAGCGGGGGGTGGTCCCAGTACTTC.

CDR3 DNA sequence: TGTGCCAGCTCATCACAGACGGCCGAGACCCAGTACTTC. Its protein is CASSSQTAETQYF. The genes are TRBV18 and TRBJ2-5; D remains ambiguous. V dropped 5 bases and J dropped 5 bases, with 12 bases sitting between them. The CDR3 has 13 amino acids. Germline V gene sequence: CDR1 KGHSH, CDR2 LQKENI.

The chain recombines TRBV5-1 with TRBJ1-1; tentatively, D is TRBD1 (5 bases). The CDR3 contains 14 residues. CDR1 is SGHRS, CDR2 YFSETQ, per germline. Trimming took 5 bases from V and 1 from J, leaving 12 bases between them. In DNA form, the CDR3 reads TGCGCCAGCAGGTTACAGGTTGGGAACACTGAAGCTTTCTTT. Amino acid sequence: CASRLQVGNTEAFF. Filled out from reference TRBV5-1 and TRBJ1-1, the complete variable domain reads KAGVTQTPRYLIKTRGQQVTLSCSPISGHRSVSWYQQTPGQGLQFLFEYFSETQRNKGNFPGRFSGRQFSNSRSEMNVSTLELGDSALYLCASRLQVGNTEAFFGQGTRLTVV.

The rearrangement links TRBV5-1 to TRBJ2-5; D ambiguous. V was pared by 3 bases and J by 2 bases, with 2 bases between. The CDR3 consists of 11 residues. The germline CDR1 and CDR2 sequences are SGHRS and YFSETQ. This CDR3 is CASSSQETQYF. CDR3 sequence (DNA): TGCGCCAGCAGCTCACAAGAGACCCAGTACTTC.

This chain connects TRBV5-6 to TRBJ1-1; 11 nucleotides match TRBD1. This CDR3 is 13 amino acids long. Trimming cost V 6 bases and J 5 bases; bases outside gene matches: 3. Germline CDR1 and CDR2: SGHDT and YYEEEE. CDR3 region: CASMDRGQTEAFF. In DNA, the CDR3 is TGTGCCAGCATGGACAGGGGGCAGACTGAAGCTTTCTTT.

The chain employs TRBV7-8 and TRBJ1-5; D is unresolved. The CDR3 covers 17 residues. CDR1 and CDR2 (germline): SGHVS, FQNEAQ. V was trimmed by 1 base and J by 7 bases, leaving 20 bases between them. CDR3 protein: CASSLVSGRGAAQPQHF. CDR3 in DNA: TGTGCCAGCAGCTTAGTGAGTGGCCGGGGAGCGGCGCAGCCCCAGCATTTT.

The chain employs TRBV7-2 and TRBJ1-2; TRBD1 matches at 8 bases. V gave up 4 bases and J gave up 8 bases; unmatched junction bases: 0. Germline V lookup: CDR1 SGHTA, CDR2 FQGNSA. The CDR3 is made up of 11 amino acids. The CDR3 DNA follows: TGTGCCAGCAGCTCAGGGGGCGGCTACACCTTC. Amino acids: CASSSGGGYTF.

The chain recombines TRBV25-1 with TRBJ2-2; 7 nucleotides line up with TRBD1. CDR1 is MGHDK, CDR2 SYGVNS, per germline. This CDR3 spans 13 amino acids. V was clipped by 7 bases and J by 4 bases; unmatched bases: 3. CDR3 residues: CASTHRGTGELFF. The CDR3, as DNA: TGTGCCAGCACACACAGGGGCACCGGGGAGCTGTTTTTT.

V and J are TRBV5-4 and TRBJ2-5, with a possible D match to TRBD2 (6 bases). Trimming pared 4 bases from V and 6 bases from J, leaving 19 bases between. The CDR3 runs 15 residues. The germline CDR1 and CDR2 sequences are SGHNT and YYREEE (reference sequence). The CDR3 DNA reads TGTGCCAGCAGCGCCGGGACTGCGTCCGTGAAGACCCAGTACTTC. Amino acids: CASSAGTASVKTQYF.

V gene TRBV11-3 combines with J gene TRBJ2-7; 7 positions agree with TRBD2. Germline V CDR1 and CDR2: SGHNT, YENEEA. CDR3 length equals 15 residues. J gave up 3 bases and V 1 base, and 6 bases lay outside the gene matches. The CDR3 sequence is CASSLGAGVDYEQYF. The CDR3 DNA follows: TGTGCCAGCAGCTTAGGGGCGGGGGTCGACTACGAGCAGTACTTC. Variable domain in full (rest from reference TRBV11-3 and TRBJ2-7): EAGVVQSPRYKIIEKKQPVAFWCNPISGHNTLYWYLQNLGQGPELLIRYENEEAVDDSQLPKDRFSAERLKGVDSTLKIQPAELGDSAVYLCASSLGAGVDYEQYFGPGTRLTVT.

The chain joins TRBV27 to TRBJ1-1; maybe TRBD1 (6 bases). The CDR3 runs to 13 residues. Trimming took 5 bases from V and 6 from J, leaving 13 bases between them. CDR1 and CDR2 (germline): MNHEY, SMNVEV (reference sequence). The CDR3 spells CASSAGVGAEAFF. CDR3 DNA sequence: TGTGCCAGCAGTGCAGGGGTCGGGGCTGAAGCTTTCTTT.

DNA for the CDR3: TGTGCCAGCAGTGCTATCAGGAGGGATACGCAGTATTTT. This encodes CASSAIRRDTQYF. The chain recombines TRBV2 with TRBJ2-3; D is possibly TRBD2 (5 bases). Germline V gene lookup returns CDR1 SNHLY and CDR2 FYNNEI. This CDR3 comprises 13 residues. V was cut by 4 bases and J by 6 bases, with 11 bases left in between.

This chain connects TRBV7-2 to TRBJ1-2; 7 nucleotides align to TRBD1. V shed 3 bases and J 8 bases; nucleotides not matched to a gene: 9. The CDR3 has 14 amino acids. Germline assignment: CDR1 SGHTA and CDR2 FQGNSA. CDR3 nucleotide sequence: TGTGCCAGCAGCTTGGATGGGAGGGGGCGAGGCTACACCTTC. Translation: CASSLDGRGRGYTF.

The CDR3 sequence: CSVEGGDRSSYEQYF. DNA for the CDR3: TGCAGCGTTGAGGGCGGGGACCGAAGCTCCTACGAGCAGTACTTC. V is TRBV29-1 and J is TRBJ2-7, with D tentatively TRBD2 (6 bases). The CDR3 is 15 residues long. V was shortened by 3 bases and J by 0 bases, with 15 bases between the two germline ends. Germline-derived CDR1 and CDR2 are SQVTM and ANQGSEA.

The V call is TRBV7-9, the J call TRBJ1-1, with 9 bases aligning to TRBD1. From germline, CDR1 is SEHNR and CDR2 FQNEAQ (reference sequence). V dropped 5 bases and J dropped 3; count of bases not matched to a gene: 4. The CDR3 is made up of 14 amino acids. CDR3 region: CASSVQGAYTEAFF. Written as DNA, the CDR3 is TGTGCCAGCAGCGTACAGGGGGCCTACACTGAAGCTTTCTTT. Full variable domain (outside the CDR3, taken from reference TRBV7-9 and TRBJ1-1): DTGVSQNPRHKITKRGQNVTFRCDPISEHNRLYWYRQTLGQGPEFLTYFQNEAQLEKSRLLSDRFSAERPKGSFSTLEIQRTEQGDSAMYLCASSVQGAYTEAFFGQGTRLTVV.

This chain uses TRBV6-5 with TRBJ2-3; D is unclear. This CDR3 spans 16 amino acids. The V and J ends lost 0 bases and 4 bases respectively, with 14 bases between them. Germline V gene lookup returns CDR1 MNHEY and CDR2 SVGAGI. CDR3 nucleotides: TGTGCCAGCAGTTACTCTTCTCAAACTCTGTCAGATACGCAGTATTTT. Its translation is CASSYSSQTLSDTQYF.

This clone is a singleton in its sample. This chain links TRBV9 with TRBJ1-1; D is undetermined. The germline CDR1 and CDR2 sequences are SGDLS and YYNGEE. The CDR3 is 11 residues long. With 4 bases removed from V and 6 bases from J, the gap between germline ends came to 7 bases. CDR3 nucleotide sequence: TGTGCCAGCAGCCCCAGCTCTGAAGCTTTCTTT. Amino acids: CASSPSSEAFF.

V and J are TRBV19 and TRBJ2-2; the match to TRBD1 covers 10 bases. This CDR3 is 16 amino acids long. Losses at the gene ends were 6 bases for V and 7 bases for J; bases not matched to a gene: 11. Germline V gives CDR1 LNHDA, CDR2 SQIVND (reference sequence). This chain's CDR3 is CASRSIRQGAFGELFF. The CDR3 nucleotides are TGTGCCAGTAGGTCCATCCGACAGGGGGCGTTCGGGGAGCTGTTTTTT.

The chain links TRBV30 to TRBJ1-2; weak D call: TRBD1 (5 bases). Germline V lookup: CDR1 GTSNPN, CDR2 SVGIG (reference sequence). V was trimmed by 1 base and J by 5 bases, leaving 17 bases between them. The CDR3 runs 15 residues. CDR3 DNA: TGTGCCTGGAGTGCCCTTGGAGGGGCGTCGTATGGCTACACCTTC. Encoded protein: CAWSALGGASYGYTF.

The chain is built from TRBV5-4 and TRBJ2-2; a possible D gene is TRBD2 (6 bases). This CDR3 comprises 16 residues. V shed 5 bases and J shed 3 bases, with 17 bases lying between them. CDR1 is SGHNT and CDR2 is YYREEE in the germline V gene (reference sequence). CDR3 residues: CASREWRGWDTGELFF. In DNA, the CDR3 is TGTGCCAGCAGGGAGTGGAGGGGATGGGACACCGGGGAGCTGTTTTTT.

This chain links TRBV2 with TRBJ1-5; 7 bases agree with TRBD1. V shed 2 bases, J shed 7 bases, and the junction held 8 bases outside the gene matches. This CDR3 comprises 15 residues. The germline V gene has CDR1 SNHLY and CDR2 FYNNEI. For the CDR3, the DNA is TGTGCCAGCAGTGAAACCAGGGGGGCAGGGCAGCCCCAGCATTTT. Translation: CASSETRGAGQPQHF.

V usage is TRBV6-4 and J usage is TRBJ1-6; D unresolved. The CDR3 totals 15 residues. Germline CDR1 and CDR2: MRHNA and SNTAGT. V was pared by 2 bases and J by 5 bases, with 10 bases between. The CDR3 sequence is CASSDRPGHNSPLHF. In DNA form, the CDR3 reads TGTGCCAGCAGTGACCGGCCTGGGCATAATTCACCCCTCCACTTT.

The chain combines TRBV30 with TRBJ2-6, with unresolved D. Germline V gives CDR1 GTSNPN, CDR2 SVGIG (reference sequence). The CDR3 has 13 amino acids. The ends were cut back, 5 bases at V and 1 base at J, with 6 bases in the middle. DNA for the CDR3: TGTGCCTGGTTGGTGTCTGGGGCCAACGTCCTGACTTTC. This gives the protein CAWLVSGANVLTF.

The chain has TRBV14 and TRBJ1-2; 9 positions agree with TRBD1. The CDR3 extends over 15 amino acids. With 2 bases clipped from V and 4 bases from J, the junction kept 5 bases outside the gene matches. Looked up from germline, CDR1 is SGHDN and CDR2 is FVKESK. The CDR3 sequence is CASSQPGTGSYGYTF. CDR3 DNA sequence: TGTGCCAGCAGCCAACCCGGGACAGGGAGCTATGGCTACACCTTC.

V gene TRBV13 combines with J gene TRBJ2-7; 15 bases agree with TRBD2. CDR3 length equals 16 residues. Germline V lookup: CDR1 PRHDT, CDR2 FYEKMQ (reference sequence). Trimming removed 5 bases from V and 5 bases from J; junction bases left unmatched: 7. In DNA, the CDR3 is TGTGCCAGCAGCAACGGACTAGCGGGGGGGCCCCACGAGCAGTACTTC. Its protein product is CASSNGLAGGPHEQYF.